The clone carrying this T cell receptor beta chain was seen at least ten times. Its matching antigen is unknown. Genomic DNA constituted the template upon which TCR beta VDJ and CDR3 profiling was performed. TCRdb itself ran the reads through MiXCR, one entry per CDR3 protein. Of some 180,000 distinct CDR3 sequences listed, under 55% are singletons. This entry belongs to a study of CD8+CD57+ T cells in acquired aplastic anemia. Study-level points and caveats: In common between the patients and the controls were approximately 30 CD8+ CDR3 sequences. CD8+ Simpson's diversity did not differ significantly between patients and controls.

The germline V gene encodes CDR1 SGDLS and CDR2 YYNGEE. Trimming removed 5 bases at V and 2 bases at J, with 10 bases between. This CDR3 has 13 amino acids. Sequencing input: sorted CD4+, CD8+, or CD8+CD57+ T cells (not recorded which) from PBMCs. The source of this sequence is a human donor in good health. The gene calls are TRBV9 and TRBJ2-5; D perhaps matches TRBD1 (6 bases). The CDR3 loop is CASSTGFQETQYF. In DNA form, the CDR3 reads TGTGCCAGCAGTACAGGGTTTCAAGAGACCCAGTACTTC.